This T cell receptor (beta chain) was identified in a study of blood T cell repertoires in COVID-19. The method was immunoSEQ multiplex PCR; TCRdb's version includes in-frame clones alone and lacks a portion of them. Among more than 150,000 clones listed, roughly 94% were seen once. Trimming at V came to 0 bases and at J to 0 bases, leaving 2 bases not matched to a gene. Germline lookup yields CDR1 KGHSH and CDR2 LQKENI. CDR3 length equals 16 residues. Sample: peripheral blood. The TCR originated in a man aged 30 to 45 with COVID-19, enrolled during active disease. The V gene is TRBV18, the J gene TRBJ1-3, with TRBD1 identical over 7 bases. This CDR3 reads CASSPPGQSSGNTIYF. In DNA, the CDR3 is TGTGCCAGCTCACCACCGGGACAGAGCTCTGGAAACACCATATATTTT.